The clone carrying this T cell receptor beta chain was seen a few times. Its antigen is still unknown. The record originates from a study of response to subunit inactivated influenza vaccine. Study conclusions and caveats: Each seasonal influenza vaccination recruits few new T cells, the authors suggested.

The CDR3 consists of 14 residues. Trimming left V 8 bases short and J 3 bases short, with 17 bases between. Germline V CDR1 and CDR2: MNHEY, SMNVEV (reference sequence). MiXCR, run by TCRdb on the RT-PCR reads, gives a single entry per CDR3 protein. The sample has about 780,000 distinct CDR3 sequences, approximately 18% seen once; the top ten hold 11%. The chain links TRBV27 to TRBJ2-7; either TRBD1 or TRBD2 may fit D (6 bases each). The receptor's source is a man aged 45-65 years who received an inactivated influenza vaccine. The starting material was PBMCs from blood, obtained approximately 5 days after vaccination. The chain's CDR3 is CASGLPRGGYEQYF. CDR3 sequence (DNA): TGTGCCAGCGGCCTTCCCAGGGGAGGCTACGAGCAGTACTTC.